This TCR beta chain is drawn from a study of OX40 agonist ivuxolimab in advanced cancers. Using immunoSEQ multiplex PCR, the repertoire was profiled, and TCRdb retains in-frame clones only, with some absent. The table has 70,000 to 100,000 clones, approximately 84% seen once. The CDR3 spans 15 residues. Germline V gives CDR1 SGHRS, CDR2 YFSETQ. V was pared by 4 bases and J by 0 bases, with 4 bases of the junction left unmatched. V usage is TRBV5-1 and J usage is TRBJ1-3; 7 nucleotides match TRBD1. The clonotype comes from an adult with an advanced solid tumor such as melanoma, head and neck, liver or kidney cancer. The sequences come from CD4+ or CD8+ T cells sorted from blood, collected in a trial of the OX40 agonist ivuxolimab. The CDR3 DNA is TGCGCCAGCAGCCTGGACAGGATCTCTGGAAACACCATATATTTT. It codes for CASSLDRISGNTIYF.